This record covers a single TCR beta chain. PCR primers comprised 60 Vbeta and 13 Jbeta primers. The protocol was immunoSEQ multiplex PCR, while the TCRdb copy is restricted to in-frame clones and leaves out a portion. This sample yields some 150,000 clones, of which more than 75% are seen a single time; about 2.1% belongs to the top ten. The data belong to a study of cytomegalovirus exposure and HLA in healthy donors. V dropped 0 bases and J dropped 10; count of bases not matched to a gene: 4. Germline CDR1 reads SGHNT; CDR2 reads YYREEE (reference sequence). The CDR3 is 14 residues long. This TCR derives from a woman under 30 in good health and CMV-seronegative. The chain uses TRBV5-4 and TRBJ2-1; TRBD1 agrees at 10 bases. The sequenced sample consisted of PBMCs. This CDR3 reads CASSLGDRGGEQFF. The CDR3 DNA follows: TGTGCCAGCAGCTTGGGGGACAGGGGAGGAGAGCAGTTCTTC.